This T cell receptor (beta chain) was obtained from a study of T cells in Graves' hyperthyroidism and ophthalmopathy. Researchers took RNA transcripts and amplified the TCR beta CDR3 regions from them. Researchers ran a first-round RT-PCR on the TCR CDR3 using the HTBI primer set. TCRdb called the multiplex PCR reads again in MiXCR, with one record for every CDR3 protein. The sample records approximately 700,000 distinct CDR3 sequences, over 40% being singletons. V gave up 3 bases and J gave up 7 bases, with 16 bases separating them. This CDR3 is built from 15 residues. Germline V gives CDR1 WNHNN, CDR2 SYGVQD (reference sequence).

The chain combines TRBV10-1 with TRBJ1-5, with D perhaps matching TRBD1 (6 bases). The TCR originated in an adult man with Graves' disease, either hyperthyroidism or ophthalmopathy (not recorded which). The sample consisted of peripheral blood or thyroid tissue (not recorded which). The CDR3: CASSDISGGRQPQHF. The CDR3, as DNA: TGCGCCAGCAGTGATATCTCCGGGGGCCGGCAGCCCCAGCATTTT.